This is a list of T cell receptor beta chains from one sample in a study of T-cell memory formation after mild COVID-19. One entry per CDR3 protein results from TCRdb running MiXCR on the 5' RACE reads. Counted here are about 350,000 distinct CDR3 sequences, roughly an eighth occurring once; the ten biggest clones make up over 20%. Sequencing was done on a sample of PBMCs or a T cell subset sorted from them (not recorded which). The source is a man aged 18 to 30 who had mild COVID-19 (a few samples of this study predate the infection). Cell type and time point are not known. CDR3s include the opening cysteine and the closing phenylalanine or tryptophan. The D gene is left open where the match is weak. The size of a clone is reported for some rows only, either as once, few or many, or as a class for expanded clones.

TRBJ2-3 | once | TRBV19 | TRBD2 | TGTGCCAGTAGTTCGGGACTAGCGCAGTATTTT | CASSSGLAQYF
TRBJ1-2 | - | TRBV20-1 | TRBD1 | TGCAGTGCTAGCAGGGGGTCTGCCCAGCGCGGCTACACCTTC | CSASRGSAQRGYTF
TRBJ2-2 | - | TRBV11-2 | TRBD1 | TGTGCCAGCAGCCCACGGGACAGCCTTTCCACCGGGGAGCTGTTTTTT | CASSPRDSLSTGELFF
TRBJ1-2 | - | TRBV11-2 | - | TGTGCCAGCCGCCCCGTGGGGGGATTTGGCTACACCTTC | CASRPVGGFGYTF
TRBJ2-5 | few | TRBV29-1 | - | TGCAGCGGCTTGTGGGGGGCCGAGACCCAGTACTTC | CSGLWGAETQYF
TRBJ2-2 | - | TRBV5-6 | - | TGTGCCAGCAGCTTGGTACGGGGGAACACCGGGGAGCTGTTTTTT | CASSLVRGNTGELFF
TRBJ2-4 | many | TRBV12-3/TRBV12-4 | - | TGTGCCAGCAGTTTAGACAGCGTAGCCAAAAACATTCAGTACTTC | CASSLDSVAKNIQYF
TRBJ2-5 | - | TRBV4-3 | - | TGCGCCTGCCTTCGTCCCGCGACCCAGTACTTC | CACLRPATQYF
TRBJ1-2 | - | TRBV5-6 | - | TGTGCCAGCAGCTCTCAGCCTTATGGCTACACCTTC | CASSSQPYGYTF
TRBJ2-7 | few | TRBV24-1 | TRBD1 | TGTGCCACCAGTGTCCCGGGACAGGGCTGCTACGAGCAGTACTTC | CATSVPGQGCYEQYF